The TCR beta chain described here comes from a study of cytomegalovirus exposure and HLA in healthy donors. Trimming shortened V by 5 bases and J by 6 bases, and 17 bases separated the two germline ends. The CDR3 has 15 amino acids. CDR1 and CDR2 from the germline V gene are MNHNS and SASEGT. The PCR had 60 Vbeta and 13 Jbeta primers. The repertoire was sequenced with immunoSEQ multiplex PCR; TCRdb's copy has only in-frame clones and lacks some. The table includes about 120,000 clones, under 85% detected once. Material for sequencing was PBMCs. This chain connects TRBV6-1 to TRBJ1-5; TRBD1 might be the D (6 bases). This receptor was obtained from a man in his forties in good health and CMV-seropositive. The CDR3 loop reads CASSFTQGSGQPQHF. CDR3 nucleotides: TGTGCCAGCAGTTTTACCCAGGGGTCAGGTCAGCCCCAGCATTTT.